This T cell receptor (beta chain) was identified during a study of OX40 agonist ivuxolimab in advanced cancers. The CDR3 covers 16 residues. The germline V gene has CDR1 SGHVS and CDR2 FQNEAQ. V lost 0 bases, J lost 6 bases, and 14 bases lay in between. Clones were sequenced by immunoSEQ multiplex PCR, and TCRdb holds only the in-frame ones, with some missing. The table has some 44,000 clones, about 85% seen once; the top ten hold around 5%. The specimen comprised CD4+ or CD8+ T cells sorted from blood, sampled in a trial of the OX40 agonist ivuxolimab. The sequence was collected from an adult with an advanced solid tumor such as melanoma, head and neck, liver or kidney cancer. The genes are TRBV7-8 and TRBJ1-4; the D gene is possibly TRBD1 (6 bases). The CDR3 is CASSLARGRLDEKLFF. The CDR3 nucleotides read TGTGCCAGCAGCTTAGCCAGGGGACGTCTGGATGAAAAACTGTTTTTT.